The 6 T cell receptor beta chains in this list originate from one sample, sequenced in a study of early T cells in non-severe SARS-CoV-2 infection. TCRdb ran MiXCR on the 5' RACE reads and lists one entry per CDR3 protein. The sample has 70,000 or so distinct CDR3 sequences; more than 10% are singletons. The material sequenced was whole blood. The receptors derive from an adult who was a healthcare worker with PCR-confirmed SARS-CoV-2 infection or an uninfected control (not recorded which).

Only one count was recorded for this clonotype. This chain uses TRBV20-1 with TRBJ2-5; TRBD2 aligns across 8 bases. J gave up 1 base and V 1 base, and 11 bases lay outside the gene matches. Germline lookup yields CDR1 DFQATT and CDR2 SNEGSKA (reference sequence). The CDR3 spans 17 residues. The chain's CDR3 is CSARGVAERGPQETQYF. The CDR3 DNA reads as TGCAGTGCTAGAGGGGTGGCCGAGCGGGGGCCCCAAGAGACCCAGTACTTC.

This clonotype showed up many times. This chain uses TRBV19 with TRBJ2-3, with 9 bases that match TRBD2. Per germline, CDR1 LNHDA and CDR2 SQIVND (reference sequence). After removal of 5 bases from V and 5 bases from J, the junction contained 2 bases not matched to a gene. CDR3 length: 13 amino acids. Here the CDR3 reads CASSDSGGDTQYF. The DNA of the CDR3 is TGTGCCAGTAGTGATAGCGGGGGAGATACGCAGTATTTT.

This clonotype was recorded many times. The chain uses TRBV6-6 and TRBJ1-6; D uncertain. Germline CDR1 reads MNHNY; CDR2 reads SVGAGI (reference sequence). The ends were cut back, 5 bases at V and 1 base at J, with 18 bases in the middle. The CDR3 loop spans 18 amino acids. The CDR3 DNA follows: TGTGCCAGCAGTCACGGACCCATTGGTGGGTCCTATAATTCACCCCTCCACTTT. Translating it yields CASSHGPIGGSYNSPLHF.

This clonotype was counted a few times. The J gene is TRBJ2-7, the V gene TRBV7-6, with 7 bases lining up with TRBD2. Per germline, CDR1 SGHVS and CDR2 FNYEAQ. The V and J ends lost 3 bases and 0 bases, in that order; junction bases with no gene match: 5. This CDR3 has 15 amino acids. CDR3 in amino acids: CASSFMGGGSYEQYF. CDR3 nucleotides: TGTGCCAGCAGCTTCATGGGCGGGGGCTCCTACGAGCAGTACTTC.

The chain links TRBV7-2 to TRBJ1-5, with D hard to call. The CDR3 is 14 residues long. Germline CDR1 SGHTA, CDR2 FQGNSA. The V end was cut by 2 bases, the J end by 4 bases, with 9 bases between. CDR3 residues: CASSLWPGNQPQHF. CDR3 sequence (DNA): TGTGCCAGCAGCTTATGGCCGGGGAATCAGCCCCAGCATTTT.

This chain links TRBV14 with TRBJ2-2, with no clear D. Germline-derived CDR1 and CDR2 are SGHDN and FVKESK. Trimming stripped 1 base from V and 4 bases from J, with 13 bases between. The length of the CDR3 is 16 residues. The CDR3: CASSQARVWGTGELFF. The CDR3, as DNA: TGTGCCAGCAGCCAAGCCCGGGTATGGGGCACCGGGGAGCTGTTTTTT. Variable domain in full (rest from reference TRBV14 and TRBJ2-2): EAGVTQFPSHSVIEKGQTVTLRCDPISGHDNLYWYRRVMGKEIKFLLHFVKESKQDESGMPNNRFLAERTGGTYSTLKVQPAELEDSGVYFCASSQARVWGTGELFFGEGSRLTVL.